This T cell receptor (beta chain) was found in a study of blood T cell repertoires in COVID-19. Overall study: The study drew acute and convalescent COVID-19 samples from the United States, Italy and Spain. In each case, the material was cDNA or gDNA derived from T cells, B-cell-depleted T cells, or PBMCs.

The CDR3 contains 16 residues. Trimming shortened V by 1 base and J by 1 base, and 13 bases separated the two germline ends. Germline-derived CDR1 and CDR2 are KGHSH and LQKENI. Original processing methods: Estimation of nucleated cell counts was performed using reference gene primer amplification. TCRdb keeps only in-frame clones here, not all; method: immunoSEQ multiplex PCR. The V and J calls and clone size were taken over from that table, and D and trimming were inferred from the DNA. The sample includes nearly 200,000 clones, about 88% of them seen just once. J is TRBJ2-5 and V is TRBV18; D remains unclear. The sequenced material came from peripheral blood. The TCR sequence derives from a woman between 40 and 50 years old who had recovered from COVID-19. CDR3: CASSPLATLAQETQYF. CDR3 DNA: TGTGCCAGCTCACCACTTGCGACCTTAGCCCAAGAGACCCAGTACTTC.